This T cell receptor beta chain is drawn from a study of shared clonotypes between healthy human individuals. Sequencing was performed with immunoSEQ multiplex PCR; in TCRdb, only in-frame clones are kept and a portion is missing. The table lists some 1.4 million clones, more than 95% of them singletons. Subsets obtained from CD4+ cells comprised CD45RA+ naive and CD45RA-negative memory cells. The CDR3 consists of 12 residues. Trimming pared 4 bases from V and 8 bases from J, leaving 11 bases between. Germline V lookup: CDR1 MNHEY, CDR2 SVGAGI. The source is a man aged 25 to 45 in good health. Sample: naive CD4+ T cells sorted from blood. The subset is: CD45RA+ positively selected. V gene TRBV6-5 combines with J gene TRBJ2-5; D is unclear. CDR3 DNA: TGTGCCAGCAGTTCCATGGGTGGAACCCAGTACTTC. Translation gives CASSSMGGTQYF.